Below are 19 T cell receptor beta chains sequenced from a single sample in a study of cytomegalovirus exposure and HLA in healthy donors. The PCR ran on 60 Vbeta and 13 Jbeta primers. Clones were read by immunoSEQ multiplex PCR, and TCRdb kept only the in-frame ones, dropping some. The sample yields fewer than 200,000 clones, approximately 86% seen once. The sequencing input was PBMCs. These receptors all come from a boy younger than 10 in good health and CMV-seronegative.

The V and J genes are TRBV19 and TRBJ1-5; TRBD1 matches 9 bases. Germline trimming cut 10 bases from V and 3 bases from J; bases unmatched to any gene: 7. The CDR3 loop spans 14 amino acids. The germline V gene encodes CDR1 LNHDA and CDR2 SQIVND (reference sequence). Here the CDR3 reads CATKTGGINQPQHF. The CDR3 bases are TGTGCCACCAAGACAGGGGGTATCAATCAGCCCCAGCATTTT.

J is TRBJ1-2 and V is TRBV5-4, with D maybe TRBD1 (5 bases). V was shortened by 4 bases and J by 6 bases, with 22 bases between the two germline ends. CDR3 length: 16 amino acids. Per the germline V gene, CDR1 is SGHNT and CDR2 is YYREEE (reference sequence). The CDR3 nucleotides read TGTGCCAGCAGCCCGATAAGGGGAGGGTTGCCTCATGGCTACACCTTC. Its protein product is CASSPIRGGLPHGYTF. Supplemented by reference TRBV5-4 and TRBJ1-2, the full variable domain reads ETGVTQSPTHLIKTRGQQVTLRCSSQSGHNTVSWYQQALGQGPQFIFQYYREEENGRGNFPPRFSGLQFPNYSSELNVNALELDDSALYLCASSPIRGGLPHGYTFGSGTRLTVV.

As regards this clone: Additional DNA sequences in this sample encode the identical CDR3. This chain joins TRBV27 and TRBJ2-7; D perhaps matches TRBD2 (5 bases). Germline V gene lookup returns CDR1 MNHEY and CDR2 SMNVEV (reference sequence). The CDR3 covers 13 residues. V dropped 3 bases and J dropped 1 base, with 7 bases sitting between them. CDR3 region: CASSFSGSYEQYF. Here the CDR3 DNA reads TGTGCCAGCAGTTTCTCGGGATCCTACGAGCAGTACTTC.

This CDR3 reads CASSQVTGRPEKLFF. CDR3 sequence (DNA): TGCGCCAGCAGCCAAGTGACAGGGAGGCCAGAAAAACTGTTTTTT. The chain has TRBV4-1 and TRBJ1-4; 7 bases match TRBD1. The CDR3 contains 15 residues. V was clipped by 1 base and J by 8 bases; unmatched bases: 7. Per the germline V gene, CDR1 is MGHRA and CDR2 is YSYEKL.

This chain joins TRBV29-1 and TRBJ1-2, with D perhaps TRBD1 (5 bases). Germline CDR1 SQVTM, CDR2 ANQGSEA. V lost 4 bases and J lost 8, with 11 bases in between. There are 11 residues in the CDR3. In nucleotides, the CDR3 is TGCAGCGTTGTAGCAGGGAACGGCTACACCTTC. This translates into CSVVAGNGYTF.

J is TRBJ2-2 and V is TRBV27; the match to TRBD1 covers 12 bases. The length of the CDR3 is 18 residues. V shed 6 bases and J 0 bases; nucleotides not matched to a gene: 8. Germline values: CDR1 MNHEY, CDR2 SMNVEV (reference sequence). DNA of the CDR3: TGTGCCAGCAGACTCGGCGGGACAGGGGGCGCGAACACCGGGGAGCTGTTTTTT. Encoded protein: CASRLGGTGGANTGELFF.

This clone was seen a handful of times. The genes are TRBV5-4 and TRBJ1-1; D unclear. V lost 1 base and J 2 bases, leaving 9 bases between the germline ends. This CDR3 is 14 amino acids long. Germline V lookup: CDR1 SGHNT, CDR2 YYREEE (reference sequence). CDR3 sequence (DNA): TGTGCCAGCAGCTTGACTCAGGCAAACACTGAAGCTTTCTTT. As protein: CASSLTQANTEAFF.

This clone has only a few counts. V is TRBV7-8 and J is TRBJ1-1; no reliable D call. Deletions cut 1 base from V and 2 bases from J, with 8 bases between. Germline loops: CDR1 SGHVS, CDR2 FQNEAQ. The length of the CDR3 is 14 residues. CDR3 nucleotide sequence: TGTGCCAGCAGCTTAGGAGGGATTAACACTGAAGCTTTCTTT. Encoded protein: CASSLGGINTEAFF.

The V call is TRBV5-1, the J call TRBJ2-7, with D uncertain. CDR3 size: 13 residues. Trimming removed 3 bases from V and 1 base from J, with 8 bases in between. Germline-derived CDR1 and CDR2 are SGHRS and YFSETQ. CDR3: CASSSTFSYEQYF. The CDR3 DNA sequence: TGCGCCAGCAGCTCGACATTTTCCTACGAGCAGTACTTC.

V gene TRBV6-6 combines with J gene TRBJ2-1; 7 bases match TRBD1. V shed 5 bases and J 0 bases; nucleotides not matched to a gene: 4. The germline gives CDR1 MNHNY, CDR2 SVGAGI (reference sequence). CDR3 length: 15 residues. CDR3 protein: CASSPQGSSYNEQFF. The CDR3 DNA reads TGTGCCAGCAGTCCACAGGGGAGCTCCTACAATGAGCAGTTCTTC.

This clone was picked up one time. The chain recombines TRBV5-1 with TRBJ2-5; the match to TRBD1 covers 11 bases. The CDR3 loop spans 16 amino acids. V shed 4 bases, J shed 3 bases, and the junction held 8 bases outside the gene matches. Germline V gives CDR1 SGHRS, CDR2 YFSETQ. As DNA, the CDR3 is TGCGCCAGCAGCCAATCCGGGACAGGGGGTGAAGAGACCCAGTACTTC. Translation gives CASSQSGTGGEETQYF.

CDR3: CASSRTSWGYNEQFF. The CDR3 DNA is TGTGCCAGCAGCCGCACTAGCTGGGGCTACAATGAGCAGTTCTTC. This chain links TRBV7-3 with TRBJ2-1; weak D call: TRBD2 (6 bases). This CDR3 is 15 amino acids long. Deletions cut 5 bases from V and 3 bases from J, with 14 bases between. Germline V gene lookup returns CDR1 SGHTA and CDR2 FQGTGA.

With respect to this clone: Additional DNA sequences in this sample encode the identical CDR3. CDR3 residues: CASSDRTGNTGELFF. The CDR3 nucleotides read TGCGCCAGCAGCGATAGGACAGGGAACACCGGGGAGCTGTTTTTT. V and J are TRBV5-1 and TRBJ2-2; 7 nucleotides agree with TRBD1. Germline V gene lookup returns CDR1 SGHRS and CDR2 YFSETQ. V trimming: 4 bases; J trimming: 1 base; junction bases outside the gene matches: 4. The CDR3 runs 15 residues.

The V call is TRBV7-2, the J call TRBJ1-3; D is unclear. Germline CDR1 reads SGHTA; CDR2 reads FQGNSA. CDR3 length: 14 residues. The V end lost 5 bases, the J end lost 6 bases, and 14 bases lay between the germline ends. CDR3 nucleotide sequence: TGTGCCAGCAGCCCCCGGGGAGGAGAAAACACCATATATTTT. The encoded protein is CASSPRGGENTIYF.

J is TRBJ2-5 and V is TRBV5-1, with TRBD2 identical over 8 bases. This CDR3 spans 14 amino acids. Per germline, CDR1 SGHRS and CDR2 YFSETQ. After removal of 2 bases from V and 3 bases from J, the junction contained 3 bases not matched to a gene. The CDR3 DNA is TGCGCCAGCAGCTTACTAGCGGTAGAAGAGACCCAGTACTTC. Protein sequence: CASSLLAVEETQYF. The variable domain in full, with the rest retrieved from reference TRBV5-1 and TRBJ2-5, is KAGVTQTPRYLIKTRGQQVTLSCSPISGHRSVSWYQQTPGQGLQFLFEYFSETQRNKGNFPGRFSGRQFSNSRSEMNVSTLELGDSALYLCASSLLAVEETQYFGPGTRLLVL.

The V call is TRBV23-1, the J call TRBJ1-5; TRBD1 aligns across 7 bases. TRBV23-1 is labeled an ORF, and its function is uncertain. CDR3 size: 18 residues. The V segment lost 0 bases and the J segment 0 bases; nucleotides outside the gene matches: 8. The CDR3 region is CASSQSLQGKDSNQPQHF. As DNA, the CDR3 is TGCGCCAGCAGTCAATCGTTACAGGGGAAAGATAGCAATCAGCCCCAGCATTTT.

This CDR3 reads CAIRDERRDSGNTIYF. CDR3 sequence (DNA): TGTGCCATCAGGGACGAACGGAGGGACTCTGGAAACACCATATATTTT. The chain recombines TRBV10-3 with TRBJ1-3; D remains unclear. Germline CDR1 is ENHRY and CDR2 is SYGVKD. The CDR3 is 16 amino acids. The V end lost 6 bases, the J end lost 0 bases, and 15 bases lay between the germline ends.

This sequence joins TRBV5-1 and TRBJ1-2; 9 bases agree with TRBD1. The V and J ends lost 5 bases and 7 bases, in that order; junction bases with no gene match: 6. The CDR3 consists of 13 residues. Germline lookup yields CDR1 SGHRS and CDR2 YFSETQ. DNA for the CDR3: TGCGCCAGCAGGCCTACAGGGGGCAGTGGCTACACCTTC. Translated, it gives CASRPTGGSGYTF.

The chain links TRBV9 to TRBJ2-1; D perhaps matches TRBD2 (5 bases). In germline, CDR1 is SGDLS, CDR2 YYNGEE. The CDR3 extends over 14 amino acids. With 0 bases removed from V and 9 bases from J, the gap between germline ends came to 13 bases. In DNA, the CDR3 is TGTGCCAGCAGCGTAGGTCTAGCCATGGGTGAGCAGTTCTTC. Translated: CASSVGLAMGEQFF.